Sequencing of this T cell receptor (beta chain) was carried out in a study of identical twins. Germline-derived CDR1 and CDR2 are DFQATT and SNEGSKA (reference sequence). The CDR3 loop spans 16 amino acids. Trimming removed 5 bases from V and 3 bases from J; junction bases left unmatched: 15. With template switching, a universal primer site was added, and the cDNA carried unique molecular identifiers. TCRdb redid the calling of the 5' RACE reads with MiXCR, one entry per CDR3 protein. In the table there are more than 350,000 distinct CDR3 sequences, around 9.7% of which are singletons. This clonotype has only a few counts.

This rearrangement joins TRBV20-1 to TRBJ2-7; 8 nucleotides line up with TRBD1. The sample was naive T cells sorted from blood. This clonotype was obtained from a woman in her forties or fifties in good health. The CDR3 DNA reads TGCAGTGCTGGAGGGACAGGCGAAGGTTTGGGCTACGAGCAGTACTTC. Protein sequence: CSAGGTGEGLGYEQYF.